This section outlines one TCR beta chain sequence together with its context. Its matching antigen is unknown. This CDR3 is also generated by other DNA sequences in the sample. The CDR3 extends over 12 amino acids. V was clipped by 4 bases and J by 4 bases, with 9 bases between them. CDR1 is SGHTS, CDR2 YDEGEE, per germline. Only CD45RO-negative cells positively selected for CCR7 counted as naive CD8 cells, so terminally differentiated effector memory CD45RA+ cells were excluded. In the original workflow: Filtering differed for immunoSEQ, which gave only junction sequences without quality scores. Profiled with immunoSEQ multiplex PCR; TCRdb holds only in-frame clones, not every one. V, J and clone size are taken as reported in that table, and D and trimming were inferred from the DNA itself. This table holds about 590,000 clones, around 95% found once. This sample is part of a study of shared clonotypes between healthy human individuals. Study-level information: Each donor's CD8 memory used one plate, CD8 naive two, each CD4 subset three. Whole-study findings and limits: The study found about 5% of naive CD4 clonotypes shared across several donors.

Sequencing was performed on naive CD8+ T cells sorted from blood. The J gene is TRBJ2-7, the V gene TRBV5-8; tentative D call: TRBD1 (6 bases). This TCR derives from a woman in her 30s in good health. As DNA, the CDR3 is TGTGCCAGCAGCCCGGACAGTTACGAGCAGTACTTC. Its protein product is CASSPDSYEQYF. The whole variable domain, remainder taken from reference TRBV5-8 and TRBJ2-7, is EAGVTQSPTHLIKTRGQQATLRCSPISGHTSVYWYQQALGLGLQFLLWYDEGEERNRGNFPPRFSGRQFPNYSSELNVNALELEDSALYLCASSPDSYEQYFGPGTRLTVT.